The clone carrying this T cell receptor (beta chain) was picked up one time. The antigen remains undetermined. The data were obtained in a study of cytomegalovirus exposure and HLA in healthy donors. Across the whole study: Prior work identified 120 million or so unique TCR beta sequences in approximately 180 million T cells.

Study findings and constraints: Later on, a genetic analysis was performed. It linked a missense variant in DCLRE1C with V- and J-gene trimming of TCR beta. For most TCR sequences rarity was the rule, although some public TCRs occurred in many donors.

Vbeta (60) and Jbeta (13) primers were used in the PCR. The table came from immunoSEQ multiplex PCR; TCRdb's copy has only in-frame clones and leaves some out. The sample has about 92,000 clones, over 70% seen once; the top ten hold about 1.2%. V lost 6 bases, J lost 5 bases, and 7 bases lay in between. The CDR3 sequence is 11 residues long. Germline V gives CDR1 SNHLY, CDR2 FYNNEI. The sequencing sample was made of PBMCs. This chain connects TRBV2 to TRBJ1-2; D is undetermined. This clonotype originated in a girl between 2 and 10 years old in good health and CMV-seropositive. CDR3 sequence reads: CASRMTYGYTF. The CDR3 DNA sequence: TGTGCCAGCAGGATGACATATGGCTACACCTTC.